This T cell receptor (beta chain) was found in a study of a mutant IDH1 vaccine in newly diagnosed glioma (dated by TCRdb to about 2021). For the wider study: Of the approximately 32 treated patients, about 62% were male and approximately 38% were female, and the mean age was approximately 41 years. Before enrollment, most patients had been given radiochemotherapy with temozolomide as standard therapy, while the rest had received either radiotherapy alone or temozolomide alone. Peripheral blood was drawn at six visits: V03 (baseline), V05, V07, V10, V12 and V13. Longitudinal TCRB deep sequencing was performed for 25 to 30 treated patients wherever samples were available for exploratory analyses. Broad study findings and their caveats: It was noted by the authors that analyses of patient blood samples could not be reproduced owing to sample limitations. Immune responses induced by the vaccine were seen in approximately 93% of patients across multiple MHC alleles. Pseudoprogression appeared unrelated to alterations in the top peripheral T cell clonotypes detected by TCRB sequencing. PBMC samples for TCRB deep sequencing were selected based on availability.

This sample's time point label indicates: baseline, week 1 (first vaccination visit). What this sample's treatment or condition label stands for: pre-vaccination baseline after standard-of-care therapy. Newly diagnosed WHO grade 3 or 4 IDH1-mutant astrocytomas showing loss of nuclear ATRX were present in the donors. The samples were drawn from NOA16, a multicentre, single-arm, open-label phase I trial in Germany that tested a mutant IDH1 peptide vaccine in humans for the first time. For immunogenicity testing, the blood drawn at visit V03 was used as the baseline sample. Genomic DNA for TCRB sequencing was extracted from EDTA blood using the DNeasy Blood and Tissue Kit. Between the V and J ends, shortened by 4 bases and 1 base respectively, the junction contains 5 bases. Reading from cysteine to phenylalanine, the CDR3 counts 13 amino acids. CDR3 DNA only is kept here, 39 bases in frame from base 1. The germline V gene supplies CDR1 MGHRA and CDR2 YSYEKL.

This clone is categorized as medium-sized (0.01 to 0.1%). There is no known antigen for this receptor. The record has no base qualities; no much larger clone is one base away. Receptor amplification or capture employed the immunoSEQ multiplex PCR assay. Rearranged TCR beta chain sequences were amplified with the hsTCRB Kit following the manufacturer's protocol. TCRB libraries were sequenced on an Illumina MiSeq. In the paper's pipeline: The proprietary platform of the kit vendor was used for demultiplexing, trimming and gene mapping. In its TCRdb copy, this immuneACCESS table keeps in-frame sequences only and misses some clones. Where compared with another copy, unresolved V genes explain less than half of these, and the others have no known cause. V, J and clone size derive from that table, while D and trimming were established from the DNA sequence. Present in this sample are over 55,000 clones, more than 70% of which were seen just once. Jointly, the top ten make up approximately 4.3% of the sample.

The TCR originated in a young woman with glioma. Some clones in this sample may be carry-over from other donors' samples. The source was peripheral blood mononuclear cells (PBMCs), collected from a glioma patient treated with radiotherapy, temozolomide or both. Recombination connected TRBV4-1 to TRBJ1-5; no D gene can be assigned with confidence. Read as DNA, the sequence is TGCGCCAGCAGCCTGCAGAGCAATCAGCCCCAGCATTTT. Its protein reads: CASSLQSNQPQHF.